Presented here are 18 T cell receptor beta chains from one specimen sequenced in a study of blood T cell repertoires in COVID-19. The data were produced by immunoSEQ multiplex PCR, yet TCRdb's version contains in-frame clones alone and is incomplete. The repertoire includes around 300,000 clones, roughly 86% of them detected once, and approximately 5.3% sits in the top ten. Sample: PBMCs or T cells enriched from blood (not recorded which). Source of these receptors: a young woman who had recovered from COVID-19.

V and J are TRBV6-5 and TRBJ1-1; D unclear. CDR3 length equals 15 residues. Germline CDR1 is MNHEY and CDR2 is SVGAGI. Trimming pared 0 bases from V and 3 bases from J, leaving 11 bases between. In DNA form, the CDR3 reads TGTGCCAGCAGTTACTCGGCGACCGGGTACACTGAAGCTTTCTTT. This translates into CASSYSATGYTEAFF.

The chain has TRBV30 and TRBJ2-5, with 9 bases lining up with TRBD2. V shed 5 bases and J 3 bases; nucleotides not matched to a gene: 4. Germline CDR1 reads GTSNPN; CDR2 reads SVGIG (reference sequence). The CDR3 is 13 amino acids. This chain's CDR3 is CAWGRGGEETQYF. CDR3 bases: TGTGCCTGGGGCCGCGGGGGGGAAGAGACCCAGTACTTC.

V is TRBV4-3 and J is TRBJ2-3; D gene uncertain. The CDR3 is 15 residues long. Between the trimmed V and J ends, which lost 1 base and 0 bases, there was a span of 8 bases. Germline loops: CDR1 LGHNA, CDR2 YSLEER. The CDR3 spells CASSQVAGSTDTQYF. The CDR3 DNA reads TGCGCCAGCAGCCAAGTGGCCGGGAGCACAGATACGCAGTATTTT.

This clone appeared a few times. The chain links TRBV24-1 to TRBJ2-2; TRBD1 matches 8 bases. This CDR3 region has 17 residues. CDR1 is KGHDR and CDR2 is SFDVKD in the germline V gene. The trim removed 4 bases at V and 1 base at J, leaving 7 bases unmatched. CDR3 DNA sequence: TGTGCCACCAGTGACCGCGCGGACAGGGTGAACACCGGGGAGCTGTTTTTT. This sequence encodes CATSDRADRVNTGELFF.

J is TRBJ1-1 and V is TRBV5-6, with D possibly being TRBD1 (5 bases). Trimming cost V 4 bases and J 3 bases, with 16 bases left between them. CDR3 length equals 15 residues. From germline, CDR1 is SGHDT and CDR2 YYEEEE. The CDR3 DNA reads TGTGCCAGCAGCAGCCCGGGGAGGGGCCACACTGAAGCTTTCTTT. Protein product: CASSSPGRGHTEAFF.

The genes are TRBV11-3 and TRBJ2-2, with 8 positions matching TRBD2. The CDR3 is 20 residues long. Germline lookup yields CDR1 SGHNT and CDR2 YENEEA. The junction had 17 bases not matched to a gene; V was cut back by 0 bases and J by 5 bases. The CDR3 DNA follows: TGTGCCAGCAGCTTAGATCTCCCAGCGGGGGACCCAGTGGGTACCGGGGAGCTGTTTTTT. This gives the protein CASSLDLPAGDPVGTGELFF.

Details on this clone: The junction departs from the called germline gene at one end, perhaps through a read error. The chain links TRBV11-1 to TRBJ2-6; 8 nucleotides align to TRBD1. The CDR3 consists of 16 residues. Germline CDR1 and CDR2: SGHAT and FQDESV (reference sequence). The CDR3 coding sequence is TGTGCCAGCAGCTTAGGGACAGGGTATGGGCCCAACGTCCTGACTTTC. This gives the protein CASSLGTGYGPNVLTF.

The rearrangement links TRBV7-6 to TRBJ2-5; D is perhaps TRBD2 (7 bases). The CDR3 has 14 amino acids. Germline V gene data show CDR1 as SGHVS and CDR2 as FNYEAQ. The V gene lost 1 base and the J gene lost 10 bases, with 16 bases spanning the gap. DNA for the CDR3: TGTGCCAGCAGCTTAGTTGAGCGCGGGGGCGACCAGTACTTC. Residues: CASSLVERGGDQYF.

CDR3 protein: CASTGDRGKSPLHF. The DNA of the CDR3 is TGTGCCAGCACGGGGGACAGGGGGAAATCACCCCTCCACTTT. This chain joins TRBV2 and TRBJ1-6; 11 bases are shared with TRBD1. The V and J ends lost 7 bases and 10 bases, in that order; junction bases with no gene match: 6. CDR1 SNHLY and CDR2 FYNNEI come from the germline V gene. There are 14 residues in the CDR3.

This chain connects TRBV28 to TRBJ1-1; TRBD1 aligns across 10 bases. Germline V gene lookup returns CDR1 MDHEN and CDR2 SYDVKM. This CDR3 spans 15 amino acids. V was clipped by 6 bases and J by 3 bases; unmatched bases: 7. The CDR3 bases are TGTGCCAGCAGGGAGACAGGGGGCAGGGACACTGAAGCTTTCTTT. Protein sequence: CASRETGGRDTEAFF.

The chain is built from TRBV5-1 and TRBJ2-7, with TRBD1 identical over 9 bases. CDR1 and CDR2 from the germline V gene are SGHRS and YFSETQ. The J segment lost 2 bases and the V segment lost 4 bases, leaving 4 bases of the junction unmatched. This CDR3 is 14 amino acids long. Here the CDR3 reads CASSPDRGPYEQYF. In nucleotides, the CDR3 is TGCGCCAGCAGCCCGGACAGGGGCCCCTACGAGCAGTACTTC.

The V call is TRBV7-2, the J call TRBJ1-6, with 9 positions matching TRBD1. In germline, CDR1 is SGHTA, CDR2 FQGNSA. The CDR3 covers 13 residues. The V segment lost 5 bases and the J segment 15 bases; nucleotides outside the gene matches: 8. The CDR3 here is CASSQGTGSILHF. The CDR3 DNA follows: TGTGCCAGCAGCCAAGGGACAGGGTCTATCCTCCACTTT.

The chain has TRBV9 and TRBJ1-2; D perhaps matches TRBD1 (5 bases). The germline CDR1 and CDR2 sequences are SGDLS and YYNGEE. The CDR3 sequence is 13 residues long. V was clipped by 6 bases and J by 7 bases, with 16 bases between them. The DNA of the CDR3 is TGTGCCAGCAAAGGCCAGGGTACTGCTGGCTACACCTTC. Translating gives CASKGQGTAGYTF.

This clone was seen once. V and J are TRBV29-1 and TRBJ2-5; TRBD1 might be the D (5 bases). Trimming left V 4 bases short and J 5 bases short, with 17 bases between. This CDR3 is built from 14 residues. Germline V gene lookup returns CDR1 SQVTM and CDR2 ANQGSEA. The CDR3 reads CSVVSTGGAETQYF. As DNA, the CDR3 is TGCAGCGTTGTTTCGACGGGTGGGGCGGAGACCCAGTACTTC.

The chain carries TRBV28 and TRBJ1-1, with a tentative D call TRBD1 (6 bases). Per germline, CDR1 MDHEN and CDR2 SYDVKM. The CDR3 runs to 15 residues. Trimming removed 3 bases from V and 4 bases from J, with 15 bases in between. CDR3 protein: CASSLGQGLSTEAFF. The CDR3 bases are TGTGCCAGCAGTTTGGGCCAGGGGTTGAGCACTGAAGCTTTCTTT.

The gene calls are TRBV11-2 and TRBJ2-2, with D tentatively TRBD2 (7 bases). This CDR3 is built from 16 residues. Trimming took 5 bases from V and 0 from J, leaving 13 bases between them. Germline V lookup: CDR1 SGHAT, CDR2 FQNNGV. The CDR3 DNA reads as TGTGCCAGCAGCCCCAGGGGAGGGGCGAACACCGGGGAGCTGTTTTTT. It codes for CASSPRGGANTGELFF.

CDR3 nucleotides: TGTGCCAGCAGTGAACTTGGACAGGGGTATGGCTACACCTTC. Protein product: CASSELGQGYGYTF. The chain has TRBV6-1 and TRBJ1-2; 9 bases fit TRBD1. This CDR3 contains 14 residues. The germline V gene has CDR1 MNHNS and CDR2 SASEGT. With V trimmed by 2 bases and J by 5 bases, 3 bases remained unmatched.

This chain joins TRBV5-1 and TRBJ2-3; 7 bases line up with TRBD1. The ends lost 0 bases at V and 6 bases at J; junction bases unmatched: 10. Germline CDR1 reads SGHRS; CDR2 reads YFSETQ. The CDR3 runs 16 residues. The CDR3 coding sequence is TGCGCCAGCAGCTTGGCCGGGACAGCCGAGGGGGATACGCAGTATTTT. This translates into CASSLAGTAEGDTQYF.